This TCR beta chain was documented in a study of regulatory T cells in long-lasting Graves disease. Indicated time point: newly diagnosed GD, antithyroid drugs for less than 3 months. Making the TCR library involved RNA that had been extracted from PBMCs. This clonotype was counted ten times or more. The TCR beta library used iRepertoire HTBI primers with Arm-PCR amplification of CDR3. One entry per CDR3 protein results from TCRdb running MiXCR on the multiplex PCR reads. This sample has about 470,000 distinct CDR3 sequences, with 15% found just once. Looked up from germline, CDR1 is LGHDT and CDR2 is YNNKEL (reference sequence). The CDR3 extends over 13 amino acids. Between the trimmed V and J ends, which lost 1 base and 4 bases, there was a span of 7 bases. These data also formed part of another study, on T cells in Graves' hyperthyroidism and ophthalmopathy.

The receptor comes from a woman aged 25 to 39 with Graves disease. The sequencing used peripheral blood mononuclear cells (PBMCs), collected at new diagnosis, from a patient treated with antithyroid drugs. The V gene is TRBV3-1, the J gene TRBJ1-1; D unclear. The CDR3 reads CASSQGTGTEAFF. CDR3 DNA sequence: TGTGCCAGCAGCCAAGGAACGGGCACTGAAGCTTTCTTT.